The clone carrying this T cell receptor beta chain was seen just once. Clones were read by immunoSEQ multiplex PCR, and TCRdb kept only the in-frame ones, dropping some. Of 6,000 to 9,500 clones in the sample, more than 60% are singletons; the top ten hold 17%. This entry belongs to a study of blood T cell repertoires in COVID-19. The CDR3 has 13 residues. V was clipped by 5 bases and J by 8 bases, with 13 bases between them. Germline assignment: CDR1 SGHNT and CDR2 YYREEE (reference sequence). The V call is TRBV5-4, the J call TRBJ2-2; TRBD2 might be the D (6 bases). Sequencing input: peripheral blood. The TCR originated in a human donor in a cohort sampled during active COVID-19. The CDR3 here is CASRRGGAGELFF. DNA of the CDR3: TGTGCCAGCAGAAGAGGAGGGGCGGGGGAGCTGTTTTTT.